What follows is one T cell receptor (beta chain) and its context. The antigen is undetermined. Synthesis of TCR beta cDNA relied on 5'RACE template switching carrying UMIs. Following a re-call of the 5' RACE reads, TCRdb has one entry per CDR3 protein and lacks DNA. The listing contains 300,000 or so distinct CDR3 sequences. CDR3 size: 15 residues. These data belong to a study of T cells expressing NK-cell markers. Study as a whole: The TCR beta repertoires were obtained from sorted CD3+CD56+NKG2C+, CD3+CD56+NKG2C- and CD3+CD56-NKG2C+ T cells. Seven of the eight sequenced donors were HCMV-seropositive; one was seronegative. Study observations and caveats: In five or six donors, dominant CD3+CD56+NKG2C+ clonotypes ranked among the top 10 CD8+ clonotypes.

The sample was blood T cells: a sorted CD56 or NKG2C T cell subset, CD4+ or CD8+ T cells, or bulk PBMC T cells (not recorded which). The chain joins TRBV12-3 or TRBV12-4 to TRBJ2-2; TCRdb names TRBD1, which stays unverified in the absence of DNA. This TCR came from a woman between 18 and 70 years old in good health. The chain's CDR3 is CASSWDRRKTGELFF.